The subject of this entry is one TCR beta chain. This sample also contains other DNA sequences that code for the same CDR3. These data come from a study of blood T cell repertoires in COVID-19. Those who participated ranged in age from roughly 18 to 100 years and resided in 20 to 25 US areas. Participant-given clinical history determined each cohort assignment. Symptom resolution, clearance, or two negative PCRs marked the recovered donors of Cohort 3. The ends lost 6 bases at V and 2 bases at J; junction bases unmatched: 3. CDR3 length equals 14 residues. Germline V lookup: CDR1 MNHEY, CDR2 SVGAGI. The repertoire was sequenced with immunoSEQ multiplex PCR; TCRdb's copy has only in-frame clones and lacks some. The repertoire includes about 370,000 clones, over 75% of them detected once, and more than 0.8% sits in the top ten.

The chain has TRBV6-5 and TRBJ2-7, with TRBD1 matching over 11 bases. The sequenced sample was PBMCs or T cells enriched from blood (not recorded which). The clonotype originates from a man between 18 and 29 years old who had recovered from COVID-19. DNA of the CDR3: TGTGCCAGCAGAAAGGGACAGGGGGCCTACGAGCAGTACTTC. Encoded protein: CASRKGQGAYEQYF.